The entry that follows covers one T cell receptor beta chain sequence. The target antigen is unknown. This entry is derived from a study of cytomegalovirus exposure and HLA in healthy donors. CDR1 SGHNT and CDR2 YENEEA come from the germline V gene. J was trimmed by 1 base and V by 5 bases; bases with no gene match: 3. The CDR3 covers 16 residues. Whole-study findings and limits: TCR sequences were mostly rare, though some public TCRs occurred in many donors.

Primers included in the PCR were 60 Vbeta and 13 Jbeta primers. The repertoire was sequenced with immunoSEQ multiplex PCR; TCRdb's copy has only in-frame clones and lacks some. The table includes roughly 100,000 clones, 60% to 80% detected once. The rearrangement joins TRBV11-3 to TRBJ2-1, with TRBD2 identical over 12 bases. This clonotype was obtained from a man aged 50 to 60 in good health and CMV-seropositive. Material: PBMCs. CDR3 nucleotide sequence: TGTGCCAGCAGCCCGACTAGCGGGGGATCCTACAATGAGCAGTTCTTC. Its protein product is CASSPTSGGSYNEQFF.